The rows below give T cell receptor beta chains drawn from one sample of a study of T cells in Graves' hyperthyroidism and ophthalmopathy. TCRdb re-derived calls from the multiplex PCR reads in MiXCR, one entry per CDR3 protein. The data contain around 240,000 distinct CDR3 sequences, roughly 15% of them singletons. The sequenced sample consisted of blood. These TCRs come from a middle-aged woman with Graves' hyperthyroidism that later progressed to Graves' ophthalmopathy. The CDR3 runs from the conserved cysteine through the conserved F or W. Fields, in order: J gene, V gene, D gene, clone size, CDR3 protein, CDR3 DNA. D genes are given only for firm matches. Clone size is given for some rows only: seen once, a few or many times, or a class if the clone is expanded.

TRBJ1-1 TRBV6-1 TRBD1 many CASGRDRGFNTEAFF TGTGCCAGCGGCCGGGACAGGGGCTTTAACACTGAAGCTTTCTTT
TRBJ2-2 TRBV7-2 NA few CASSSRGGIGELFF TGTGCCAGCAGCTCGCGGGGAGGCATCGGGGAGCTGTTTTTT
TRBJ1-3 TRBV18 NA few CASSPTDGDTIYF TGTGCCAGCTCACCAACTGATGGAGACACCATATATTTT
TRBJ1-3 TRBV6-6 NA many CASSYSQGALAGNTIYF TGTGCCAGCAGTTACTCTCAGGGCGCCTTAGCTGGAAACACCATATATTTT
TRBJ1-1 TRBV7-9 TRBD1 many CASSIRDRISTEAFF TGTGCCAGCAGCATCCGGGACAGGATAAGTACTGAAGCTTTCTTT
TRBJ2-2 TRBV19 NA NA CASSPRHSSNTGELFF TGTGCCAGTAGTCCGCGACACAGCTCGAACACCGGGGAGCTGTTTTTT
TRBJ2-1 TRBV5-1 NA many CASSLDGQGPYNEQFF TGCGCCAGCAGCTTGGATGGGCAGGGTCCCTACAATGAGCAGTTCTTC
TRBJ2-2 TRBV12-3/TRBV12-4 TRBD2 many CASSFGGRAPGELFF TGTGCCAGCAGTTTCGGCGGGAGGGCCCCCGGGGAGCTGTTTTTT
TRBJ2-5 TRBV10-1 NA many CASSESSDTYQETQYF TGCGCCAGCAGTGAGTCCTCTGATACGTACCAAGAGACCCAGTACTTC
TRBJ2-6 TRBV20-1 TRBD2 many CSAREWSGRANGANVLTF TGCAGTGCTAGAGAGTGGAGCGGGAGGGCCAATGGGGCCAACGTCCTGACTTTC
TRBJ1-1 TRBV28 NA many CASYSRGEVLISNTEAFF TGTGCCAGCTATTCCCGGGGCGAAGTTTTGATAAGTAACACTGAAGCTTTCTTT
TRBJ1-1 TRBV27 NA many CASSLVSGTEAFF TGTGCCAGCAGTTTGGTTTCTGGGACTGAAGCTTTCTTT
TRBJ1-6 TRBV20-1 TRBD1 many CSARRDRDSPLHF TGCAGTGCTAGGAGGGACAGGGACTCACCCCTCCACTTT
TRBJ1-2 TRBV18 NA many CASSPGSGDFGYTF TGTGCCAGCTCACCGGGGTCAGGGGACTTTGGCTACACCTTC
TRBJ1-6 TRBV3-1 TRBD1 many CASRLQGARSPLHF TGTGCCAGCAGATTACAGGGGGCGAGGTCACCCCTCCACTTT
TRBJ2-1 TRBV27 NA many CASSEDDSSYNEQFF TGTGCCAGCAGTGAGGATGATAGCTCCTACAATGAGCAGTTCTTC